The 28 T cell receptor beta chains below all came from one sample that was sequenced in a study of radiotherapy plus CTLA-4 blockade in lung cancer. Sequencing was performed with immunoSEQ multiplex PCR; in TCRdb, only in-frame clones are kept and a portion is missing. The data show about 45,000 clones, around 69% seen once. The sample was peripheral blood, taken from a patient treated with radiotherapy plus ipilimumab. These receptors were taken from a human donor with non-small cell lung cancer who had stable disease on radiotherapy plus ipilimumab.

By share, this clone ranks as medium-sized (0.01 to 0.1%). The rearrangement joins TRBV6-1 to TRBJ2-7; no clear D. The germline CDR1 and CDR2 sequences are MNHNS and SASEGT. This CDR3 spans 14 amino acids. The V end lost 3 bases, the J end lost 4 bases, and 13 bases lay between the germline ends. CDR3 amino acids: CASSDRDQTYEQYF. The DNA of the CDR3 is TGTGCCAGCAGTGATAGAGACCAGACTTACGAGCAGTACTTC.

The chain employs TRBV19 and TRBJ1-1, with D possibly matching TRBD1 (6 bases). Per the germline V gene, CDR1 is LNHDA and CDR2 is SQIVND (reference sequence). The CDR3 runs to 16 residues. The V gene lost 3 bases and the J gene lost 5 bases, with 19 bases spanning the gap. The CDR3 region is CASSMGGGRMQTEAFF. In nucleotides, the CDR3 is TGTGCCAGTAGTATGGGTGGGGGCAGAATGCAGACTGAAGCTTTCTTT.

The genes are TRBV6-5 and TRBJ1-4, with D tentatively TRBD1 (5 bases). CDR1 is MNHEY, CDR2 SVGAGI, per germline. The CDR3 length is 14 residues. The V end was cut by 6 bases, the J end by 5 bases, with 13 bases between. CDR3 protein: CASSAGPANEKLFF. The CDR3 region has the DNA TGTGCCAGCAGCGCGGGACCGGCCAATGAAAAACTGTTTTTT.

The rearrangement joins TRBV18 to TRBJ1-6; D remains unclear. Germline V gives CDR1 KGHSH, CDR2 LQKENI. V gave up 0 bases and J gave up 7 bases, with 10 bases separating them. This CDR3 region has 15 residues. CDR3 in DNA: TGTGCCAGCTCACCACCGGCGTCGGGAAATTCACCCCTCCACTTT. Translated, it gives CASSPPASGNSPLHF.

This chain's CDR3 is CAWSGGLGVENIQYF. The CDR3 bases are TGTGCCTGGAGTGGGGGGTTAGGGGTCGAAAACATTCAGTACTTC. The rearrangement links TRBV30 to TRBJ2-4; perhaps D is TRBD1 or TRBD2 (5 bases each). Germline assignment: CDR1 GTSNPN and CDR2 SVGIG (reference sequence). V lost 1 base and J lost 5, with 15 bases in between. The CDR3 runs to 15 residues.

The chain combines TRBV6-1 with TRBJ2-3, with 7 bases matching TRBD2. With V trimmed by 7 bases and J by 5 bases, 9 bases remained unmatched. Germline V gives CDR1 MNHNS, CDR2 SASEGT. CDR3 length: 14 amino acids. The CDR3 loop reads CASTNVGREDTQYF. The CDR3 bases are TGTGCCAGCACCAATGTGGGGAGGGAAGATACGCAGTATTTT.

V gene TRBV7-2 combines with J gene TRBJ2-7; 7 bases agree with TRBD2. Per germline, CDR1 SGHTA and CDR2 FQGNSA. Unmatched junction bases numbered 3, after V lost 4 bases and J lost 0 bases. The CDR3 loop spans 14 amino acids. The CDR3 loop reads CASSSSGDSYEQYF. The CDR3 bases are TGTGCCAGCAGCTCCAGCGGGGACTCCTACGAGCAGTACTTC.

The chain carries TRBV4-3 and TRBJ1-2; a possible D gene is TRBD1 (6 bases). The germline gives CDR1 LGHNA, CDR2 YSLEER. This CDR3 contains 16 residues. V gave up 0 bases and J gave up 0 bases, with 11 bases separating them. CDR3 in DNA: TGCGCCAGCAGCCAAGATACCAGGGGCGCTAACTATGGCTACACCTTC. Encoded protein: CASSQDTRGANYGYTF.

The CDR3 sequence is CASSQGTAHYGYTF. The CDR3 coding sequence is TGTGCCAGCAGCCAGGGGACAGCCCACTATGGCTACACCTTC. The V gene is TRBV25-1, the J gene TRBJ1-2, with TRBD1 matching 7 bases. The CDR3 sequence is 14 residues long. Germline V gives CDR1 MGHDK, CDR2 SYGVNS. The V gene end was trimmed by 6 bases and the J gene end by 3 bases; junction bases not matched to a gene: 7.

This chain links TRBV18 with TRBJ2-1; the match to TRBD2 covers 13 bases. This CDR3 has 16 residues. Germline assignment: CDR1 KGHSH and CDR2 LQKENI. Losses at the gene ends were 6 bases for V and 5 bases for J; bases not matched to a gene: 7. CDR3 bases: TGTGCCAGCTCGCCGACTAGCGGGGGGTGGAACAATGAGCAGTTCTTC. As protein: CASSPTSGGWNNEQFF. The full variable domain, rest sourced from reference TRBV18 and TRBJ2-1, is NAGVMQNPRHLVRRRGQEARLRCSPMKGHSHVYWYRQLPEEGLKFMVYLQKENIIDESGMPKERFSAEFPKEGPSILRIQQVVRGDSAAYFCASSPTSGGWNNEQFFGPGTRLTVL.

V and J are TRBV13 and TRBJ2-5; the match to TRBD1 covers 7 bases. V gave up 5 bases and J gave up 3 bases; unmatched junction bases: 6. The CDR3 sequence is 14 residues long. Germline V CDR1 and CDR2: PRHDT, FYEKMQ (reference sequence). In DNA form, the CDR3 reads TGTGCCAGCAGCACGAGGACAGGTAAAGAGACCCAGTACTTC. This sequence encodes CASSTRTGKETQYF.

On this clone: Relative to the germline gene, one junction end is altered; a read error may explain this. The DNA for the CDR3 is TGTGCCAGCAACTTAAGAGGGGGAAGCACAGATACGCAGTATTTT. Translation gives CASNLRGGSTDTQYF. This chain connects TRBV7-9 to TRBJ2-3; maybe TRBD1 (6 bases). This CDR3 comprises 15 residues. Germline V gives CDR1 SEHNR, CDR2 FQNEAQ (reference sequence).

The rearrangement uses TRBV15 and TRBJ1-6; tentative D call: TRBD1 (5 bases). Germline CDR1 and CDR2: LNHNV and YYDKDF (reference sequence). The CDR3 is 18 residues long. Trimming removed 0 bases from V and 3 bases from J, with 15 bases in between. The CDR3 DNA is TGTGCCACCAGCAGAGAAAGGGGTTCCGACTTCTATAATTCACCCCTCCACTTT. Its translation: CATSRERGSDFYNSPLHF.

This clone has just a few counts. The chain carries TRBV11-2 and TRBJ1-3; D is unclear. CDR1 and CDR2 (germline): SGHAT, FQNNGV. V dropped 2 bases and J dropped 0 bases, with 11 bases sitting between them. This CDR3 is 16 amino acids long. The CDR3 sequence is CASSLSGPSSGNTIYF. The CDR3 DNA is TGTGCCAGCAGCTTATCCGGCCCTAGCTCTGGAAACACCATATATTTT.

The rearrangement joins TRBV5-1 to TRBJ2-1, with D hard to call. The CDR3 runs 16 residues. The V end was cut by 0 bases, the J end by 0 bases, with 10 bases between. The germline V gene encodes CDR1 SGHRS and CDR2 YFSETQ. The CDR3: CASSLVSLSSYNEQFF. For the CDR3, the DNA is TGCGCCAGCAGCTTGGTCAGCTTGAGCTCCTACAATGAGCAGTTCTTC. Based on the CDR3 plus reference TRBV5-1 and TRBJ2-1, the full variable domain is KAGVTQTPRYLIKTRGQQVTLSCSPISGHRSVSWYQQTPGQGLQFLFEYFSETQRNKGNFPGRFSGRQFSNSRSEMNVSTLELGDSALYLCASSLVSLSSYNEQFFGPGTRLTVL.

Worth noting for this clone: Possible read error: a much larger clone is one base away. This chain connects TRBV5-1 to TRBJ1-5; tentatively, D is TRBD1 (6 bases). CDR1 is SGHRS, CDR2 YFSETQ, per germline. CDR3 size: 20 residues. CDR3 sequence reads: CARSHILGEGEGESNQPQHF. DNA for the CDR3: TGCGCCCGCAGCCATATCCTGGGGGAGGGAGAGGGGGAAAGCAATCAGCCCCAGCATTTT.

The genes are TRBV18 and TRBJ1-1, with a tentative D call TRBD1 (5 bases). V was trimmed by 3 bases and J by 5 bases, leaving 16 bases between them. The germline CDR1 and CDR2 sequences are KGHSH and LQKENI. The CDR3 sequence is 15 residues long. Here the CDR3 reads CASSPPAGGETEAFF. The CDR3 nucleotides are TGTGCCAGCTCACCGCCTGCGGGGGGGGAGACTGAAGCTTTCTTT. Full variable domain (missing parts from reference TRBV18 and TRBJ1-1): NAGVMQNPRHLVRRRGQEARLRCSPMKGHSHVYWYRQLPEEGLKFMVYLQKENIIDESGMPKERFSAEFPKEGPSILRIQQVVRGDSAAYFCASSPPAGGETEAFFGQGTRLTVV.

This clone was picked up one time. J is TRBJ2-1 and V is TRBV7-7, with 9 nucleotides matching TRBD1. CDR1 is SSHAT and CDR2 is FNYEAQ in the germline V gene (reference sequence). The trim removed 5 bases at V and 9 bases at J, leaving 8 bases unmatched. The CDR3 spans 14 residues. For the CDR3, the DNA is TGTGCCAGCAGCCTTCCGGGACAGGGAAGTGAGCAGTTCTTC. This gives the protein CASSLPGQGSEQFF.

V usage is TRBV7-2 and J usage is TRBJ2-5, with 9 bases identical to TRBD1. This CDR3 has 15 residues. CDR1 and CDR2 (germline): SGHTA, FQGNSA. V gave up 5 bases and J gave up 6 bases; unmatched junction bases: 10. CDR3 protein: CASSPAGTGMKTQYF. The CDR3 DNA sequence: TGTGCCAGCAGCCCCGCCGGGACAGGGATGAAGACCCAGTACTTC.

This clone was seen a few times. The CDR3 bases are TGTGCCGTGGGGGCCACTGTCTCCTACGAGCAGTACGTC. Encoded protein: CAVGATVSYEQYV. This chain connects TRBV10-3 to TRBJ2-7; possibly TRBD1 for D (6 bases). V shed 11 bases and J shed 0 bases, with 14 bases lying between them. CDR3 length equals 13 residues. Germline loops: CDR1 ENHRY, CDR2 SYGVKD.

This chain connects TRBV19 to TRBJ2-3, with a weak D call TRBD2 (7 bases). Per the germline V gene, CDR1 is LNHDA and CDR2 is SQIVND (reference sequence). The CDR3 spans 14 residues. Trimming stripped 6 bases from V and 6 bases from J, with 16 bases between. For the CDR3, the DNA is TGTGCCAGTAGATGGGGGGGGGCCGGGGATACGCAGTATTTT. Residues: CASRWGGAGDTQYF. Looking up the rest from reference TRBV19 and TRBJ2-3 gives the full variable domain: DGGITQSPKYLFRKEGQNVTLSCEQNLNHDAMYWYRQDPGQGLRLIYYSQIVNDFQKGDIAEGYSVSREKKESFPLTVTSAQKNPTAFYLCASRWGGAGDTQYFGPGTRLTVL.

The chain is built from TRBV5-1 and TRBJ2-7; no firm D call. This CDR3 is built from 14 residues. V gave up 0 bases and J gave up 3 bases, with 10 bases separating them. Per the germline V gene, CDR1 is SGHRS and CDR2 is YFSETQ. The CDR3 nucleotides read TGCGCCAGCAGCTTGGCCAAGAGTGGCTACGAGCAGTACTTC. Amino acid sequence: CASSLAKSGYEQYF.

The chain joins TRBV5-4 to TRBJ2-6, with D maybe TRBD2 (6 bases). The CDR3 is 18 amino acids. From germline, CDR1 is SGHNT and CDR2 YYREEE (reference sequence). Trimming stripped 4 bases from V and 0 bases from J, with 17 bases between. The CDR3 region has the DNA TGTGCCAGCAGCGCGGGACCCTCCCGGAGCTCTGGGGCCAACGTCCTGACTTTC. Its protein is CASSAGPSRSSGANVLTF.

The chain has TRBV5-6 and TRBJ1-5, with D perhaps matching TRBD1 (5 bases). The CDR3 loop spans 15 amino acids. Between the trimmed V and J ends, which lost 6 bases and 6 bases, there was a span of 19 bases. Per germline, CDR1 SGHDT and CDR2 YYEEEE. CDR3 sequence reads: CASTLTSGPGQPQHF. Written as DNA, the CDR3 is TGTGCCAGCACCTTAACCTCAGGGCCCGGTCAGCCCCAGCATTTT.

This CDR3 reads CASKAQKNTGELFF. DNA for the CDR3: TGTGCCAGCAAGGCCCAGAAGAACACCGGGGAGCTGTTTTTT. This chain joins TRBV6-5 and TRBJ2-2; D unclear. V lost 7 bases and J lost 1, with 10 bases in between. The CDR3 has 14 residues. Looked up from germline, CDR1 is MNHEY and CDR2 is SVGAGI.

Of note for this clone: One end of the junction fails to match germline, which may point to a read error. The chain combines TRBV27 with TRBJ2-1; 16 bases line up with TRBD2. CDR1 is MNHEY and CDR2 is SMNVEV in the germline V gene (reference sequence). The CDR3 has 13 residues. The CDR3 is CASSQGLAGGLVF. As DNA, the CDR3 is TGTGCCAGCAGTCAGGGACTAGCGGGGGGGCTGGTCTTC.

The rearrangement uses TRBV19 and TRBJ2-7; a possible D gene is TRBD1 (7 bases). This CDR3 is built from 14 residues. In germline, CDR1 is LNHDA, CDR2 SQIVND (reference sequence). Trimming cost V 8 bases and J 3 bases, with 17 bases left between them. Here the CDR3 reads CASQRQGGYYEQYF. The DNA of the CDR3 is TGTGCCAGTCAACGACAGGGAGGTTACTACGAGCAGTACTTC.

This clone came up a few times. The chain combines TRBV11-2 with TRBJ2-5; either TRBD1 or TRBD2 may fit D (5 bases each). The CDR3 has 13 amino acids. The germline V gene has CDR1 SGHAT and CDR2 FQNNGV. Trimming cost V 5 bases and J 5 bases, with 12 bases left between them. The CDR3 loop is CASSPRGLETQYF. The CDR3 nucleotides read TGTGCCAGCAGCCCACGGGGCTTGGAGACCCAGTACTTC.